This TCR beta chain emerged from a study of blood T cells in healthy people across ages. Across the whole study: Per two T cells, template switching captured roughly one barcoded beta molecule. Study results and caveats: The study could not conclusively compare naive and antigen-experienced cells, given its unsorted PBMCs.

The V and J ends lost 6 bases and 0 bases respectively, with 21 bases between them. The CDR3 runs to 19 residues. CDR1 is MNHNS, CDR2 SASEGT, per germline. This clonotype came up a few times. What it binds is not known. A second PCR, run for about 7 to 11 cycles, used a sample-barcoded 5' primer plus a J-beta primer mix. Every molecule of cDNA carried a tag from a template-switch adaptor with 12 random nucleotides. The study obtained at least 3 million CDR3-containing paired-end reads from every sample. TCRdb reanalysed the 5' RACE reads using MiXCR and keeps one entry per CDR3 protein. The sample records about 1.8 million distinct CDR3 sequences, about 49% being singletons.

This sequence was found in a woman aged 40 to 49 in good health. Sequencing input: blood. The gene calls are TRBV6-1 and TRBJ2-6; D remains unclear. This CDR3 reads CASSLQAESEFSGANVLTF. Written as DNA, the CDR3 is TGTGCCAGCAGCCTCCAGGCAGAGTCCGAGTTCTCTGGGGCCAACGTCCTGACTTTC.